What follows are 9 T cell receptor beta chains derived from one specimen sequenced in a study of tumor-infiltrating lymphocytes in primary liver carcinoma. Co-extraction of RNA and DNA was performed on about 19-31 mg of unsorted bulk tissue. With a constant-region primer, TCR beta cDNA was made from around 520 ng of total RNA. Libraries for TCR beta were built through three nested multiplex PCR rounds, which together made up a slightly modified ARM-PCR procedure. PCR rounds one and two used TRBV1-TRBV30 forward primers with a C-beta reverse primer for roughly 10 cycles each. TCRdb reprocessed the multiplex PCR reads via MiXCR and lists one record per CDR3 protein. The sample records under 110,000 distinct CDR3 sequences, about 63% being singletons. The material sequenced was liver tumor tissue from sampling region 2. Subset denoted: tumor region T2, inferior pole. The receptors come from a woman aged 55 to 70 with primary liver carcinoma and hepatitis B virus infection.

Of note for this clonotype: Compared with germline, one end of the junction differs, possibly owing to a read error. The chain combines TRBV12-5 with TRBJ2-7; TRBD1 matches 8 bases. Germline values: CDR1 LGHNT, CDR2 FRNRAP. This CDR3 spans 14 amino acids. The CDR3 is CTSGVDRGGYEQYF. CDR3 in DNA: TGTACTAGTGGCGTTGACAGGGGAGGCTACGAGCAGTACTTC.

The chain is built from TRBV7-8 and TRBJ2-1, with 13 positions matching TRBD2. The CDR3 spans 15 residues. V trimming: 6 bases; J trimming: 11 bases; junction bases outside the gene matches: 10. Germline V gene data show CDR1 as SGHVS and CDR2 as FQNEAQ. For the CDR3, the DNA is TGTGCCAGCAGATATGGGACTAGCGGGACTTATAAGCAGTTCTTC. Protein sequence: CASRYGTSGTYKQFF.

This clonotype was found a few times. A much larger clonotype is one base distant, so this may be a read error. The chain carries TRBV12-3 or TRBV12-4 and TRBJ2-5, with a tentative D call TRBD2 (6 bases). Deletions cut 6 bases from V and 7 bases from J, with 18 bases between. This CDR3 has 14 amino acids. In DNA form, the CDR3 reads TGTGCCAGCAGGACCGGGTCTAGCGTAGGGACCCAGTACTTC. This translates into CASRTGSSVGTQYF.

Comment on this clonotype: The germline gene is not matched at one end of the junction; a read error may be the cause. The chain combines TRBV11-2 with TRBJ2-1, with D possibly matching TRBD2 (5 bases). The V gene's germline CDR1 is SGHAT and CDR2 FQNNGV. The CDR3 contains 15 residues. This chain's CDR3 is CASGLAPSSYIEQFF. DNA for the CDR3: TGTGCCAGCGGCTTAGCGCCTAGCTCTTACATTGAGCAGTTCTTC.

This clonotype was counted many times. The chain employs TRBV6-5 and TRBJ1-4, with 7 positions matching TRBD1. The CDR3 spans 15 residues. The germline gives CDR1 MNHEY, CDR2 SVGAGI. V lost 6 bases to trimming and J lost 8 bases; unmatched junction nucleotides: 12. The CDR3 DNA sequence: TGTGCCAGCAGCAACACAGGGGTTGCGTGGGAAAAACTGTTTTTT. This codes for CASSNTGVAWEKLFF.

A word on this clonotype: A junction boundary mismatches the germline segment, possibly from a read error. The chain combines TRBV11-2 with TRBJ2-1; D perhaps matches TRBD2 (5 bases). CDR1 is SGHAT, CDR2 FQNNGV, per germline. The CDR3 loop spans 16 amino acids. CDR3 sequence (DNA): TGTGCCAGCAGCCGACTAAACCCCGAGGTTACCGATGAACAGTTCTTC. This sequence encodes CASSRLNPEVTDEQFF.

This clonotype has only one observation. Germline and junction disagree at one end, which may indicate a read error. V usage is TRBV6-5 and J usage is TRBJ1-2, with a tentative D call TRBD1 (5 bases). The germline gives CDR1 MNHEY, CDR2 SVGAGI. The CDR3 length is 15 residues. The CDR3: CASSYLPQGNYGYTF. In DNA, the CDR3 is TGTGCCAGCAGTTACTTGCCCCAGGGTAACTATGGCTACACATTC.

To note about this clonotype: It may be a read error: a sequence one base away is much more abundant. Given the absence of the conserved phenylalanine or tryptophan at the CDR3 end, a read error is likely. CDR3 sequence reads: CASSQGGQGYYEQYS. The DNA of the CDR3 is TGCGCCAGCAGCCAAGGGGGACAGGGCTACTACGAGCAGTACTCC. The chain combines TRBV4-1 with TRBJ2-7; 9 bases are a match to TRBD1. Germline CDR1 is MGHRA and CDR2 is YSYEKL. Trimming at V came to 1 base and at J to 3 bases, leaving 4 bases not matched to a gene. The CDR3 is 15 residues long.

To note about this clonotype: A much larger clone differs from this one at a single base, so this may be a read error. The chain employs TRBV30 and TRBJ2-1, with D unresolved. The CDR3 spans 14 residues. Trimming shortened V by 8 bases and J by 0 bases, and 14 bases separated the two germline ends. Germline V gives CDR1 GTSNPN, CDR2 SVGIG (reference sequence). The CDR3 region is CARSRDHSYNEQFF. CDR3 DNA sequence: TGTGCCAGATCCAGAGACCACTCCTACAATGAGCAGTTCTTC.